One and the same sample provided the 24 T cell receptor beta chains below, sequenced in a study of CD8+ T cells in alopecia areata. Extracted RNA was reverse transcribed, and the resulting cDNA served as sequencing template. Repertoires were generated with immunoSEQ multiplex PCR, while TCRdb's copy carries only in-frame clones and drops some. The sample records some 100,000 clones, 35% to 45% being singletons. The sequencing input was CD4+ T cells sorted from blood. The receptors originated from a human donor with alopecia areata.

The chain joins TRBV4-3 to TRBJ1-2; maybe TRBD1 (5 bases). CDR1 LGHNA and CDR2 YSLEER come from the germline V gene. V was cut by 0 bases and J by 0 bases, with 8 bases left in between. CDR3 length: 15 residues. As DNA, the CDR3 is TGCGCCAGCAGCCAAGAAGGGACCGCTAACTATGGCTACACCTTC. Translation gives CASSQEGTANYGYTF.

In this sample, this clone turned up a few times. The sample has other DNA sequences that encode this CDR3 too. The chain joins TRBV2 to TRBJ2-3; no definite D call. This CDR3 spans 9 amino acids. Germline V gene lookup returns CDR1 SNHLY and CDR2 FYNNEI. Trimming pared 8 bases from V and 6 bases from J, leaving 3 bases between. This CDR3 is CASGDTQYF. The CDR3 DNA reads TGTGCCAGCGGCGATACGCAGTATTTT.

This chain connects TRBV29-1 to TRBJ2-7, with D perhaps given as TRBD1 or TRBD2 (6 bases each). There are 12 residues in the CDR3. V was cut by 4 bases and J by 5 bases, with 12 bases left in between. Germline-derived CDR1 and CDR2 are SQVTM and ANQGSEA. CDR3 bases: TGCAGCGTTGGTAGGGGGGCCCACGAGCAGTACTTC. The encoded protein is CSVGRGAHEQYF.

This clone was picked up a small number of times. The chain uses TRBV19 and TRBJ1-2; D call uncertain. The CDR3 extends over 15 amino acids. V was clipped by 7 bases and J by 3 bases, with 18 bases between them. CDR1 is LNHDA and CDR2 is SQIVND in the germline V gene (reference sequence). The chain's CDR3 is CASTDPPGRHYGYTF. For the CDR3, the DNA is TGTGCCAGTACCGACCCTCCCGGACGGCACTATGGCTACACCTTC.

V and J are TRBV29-1 and TRBJ1-2; D is possibly TRBD1 (6 bases). The CDR3 length is 14 residues. Trimming stripped 2 bases from V and 5 bases from J, with 15 bases between. Germline assignment: CDR1 SQVTM and CDR2 ANQGSEA. The CDR3 DNA reads as TGCAGCGTTGAATCCAGGAGTGGGACATATGGCTACACCTTC. This encodes CSVESRSGTYGYTF.

V gene TRBV5-1 combines with J gene TRBJ2-3; 13 bases match TRBD2. Germline V gene sequence: CDR1 SGHRS, CDR2 YFSETQ. The V gene end was trimmed by 5 bases and the J gene end by 2 bases; junction bases not matched to a gene: 5. There are 16 residues in the CDR3. The CDR3 region is CASRTGTSGVTDTQYF. CDR3 sequence (DNA): TGCGCCAGCAGGACGGGGACTAGCGGGGTCACAGATACGCAGTATTTT.

This chain uses TRBV5-1 with TRBJ2-7; 13 nucleotides agree with TRBD2. The CDR3 is 16 residues long. Trimming cost V 0 bases and J 5 bases; bases outside gene matches: 5. CDR1 and CDR2 (germline): SGHRS, YFSETQ. The CDR3 DNA is TGCGCCAGCAGCTTGGGCCTACTAGCGGGAGGGAACGAGCAGTACTTC. Protein: CASSLGLLAGGNEQYF.

The rearrangement links TRBV2 to TRBJ2-2, with D perhaps TRBD1 (5 bases). The CDR3 is 11 residues long. Germline V gene sequence: CDR1 SNHLY, CDR2 FYNNEI. V lost 8 bases, J lost 6 bases, and 7 bases lay in between. The CDR3 DNA reads as TGTGCCAGCCAACAGGCCGGGGAGCTGTTTTTT. Translation: CASQQAGELFF.

The chain couples TRBV4-3 to TRBJ2-6; D uncertain. The CDR3 has 16 amino acids. V lost 3 bases and J lost 0, with 9 bases in between. CDR1 is LGHNA, CDR2 YSLEER, per germline. CDR3 in DNA: TGCGCCAGCAGCCATCGCACCAGCTCTGGGGCCAACGTCCTGACTTTC. It specifies CASSHRTSSGANVLTF.

This clone was observed a few times. The chain employs TRBV19 and TRBJ2-2; 7 bases are shared with TRBD1. Per germline, CDR1 LNHDA and CDR2 SQIVND (reference sequence). This CDR3 spans 14 amino acids. The ends lost 9 bases at V and 4 bases at J; junction bases unmatched: 8. The CDR3 is CASNQDRRTGELFF. The CDR3 region has the DNA TGTGCCAGCAACCAGGACAGGCGCACCGGGGAGCTGTTTTTT.

This clone was observed a handful of times. The V and J genes are TRBV30 and TRBJ1-1; the D is unclear. There are 13 residues in the CDR3. From germline, CDR1 is GTSNPN and CDR2 SVGIG (reference sequence). V was trimmed by 7 bases and J by 1 base, leaving 13 bases between them. The DNA of the CDR3 is TGTGCCTACTCCCCTCAACCGAACACTGAAGCTTTCTTT. Translated, it gives CAYSPQPNTEAFF. The whole variable domain, filled in from reference TRBV30 and TRBJ1-1, reads SQTIHQWPATLVQPVGSPLSLECTVEGTSNPNLYWYRQAAGRGLQLLFYSVGIGQISSEVPQNLSASRPQDRQFILSSKKLLLSDSGFYLCAYSPQPNTEAFFGQGTRLTVV.

This sequence joins TRBV30 and TRBJ2-7; TRBD1 is a possible D gene (6 bases). The CDR3 is 13 amino acids. Trimming stripped 2 bases from V and 6 bases from J, with 14 bases between. Germline assignment: CDR1 GTSNPN and CDR2 SVGIG (reference sequence). The DNA for the CDR3 is TGTGCCTGGAGTATAACAGGGTACACCGAGCAGTACTTC. Its protein is CAWSITGYTEQYF.

J is TRBJ2-6 and V is TRBV5-1, with no clear D. The CDR3 extends over 14 amino acids. Germline loops: CDR1 SGHRS, CDR2 YFSETQ. V was shortened by 4 bases and J by 8 bases, with 13 bases between the two germline ends. The CDR3 loop is CASSGGTSSNVLTF. DNA for the CDR3: TGCGCCAGCAGCGGCGGTACGAGTTCCAACGTCCTGACTTTC.

The chain employs TRBV2 and TRBJ2-7; a weak D match, TRBD1 (5 bases). V shed 4 bases and J shed 3 bases, with 10 bases lying between them. Per germline, CDR1 SNHLY and CDR2 FYNNEI. The CDR3 length is 13 residues. CDR3 sequence: CASSGAGIYEQYF. The CDR3 DNA reads as TGTGCCAGCAGTGGGGCAGGGATCTACGAGCAGTACTTC.

This clone came up once. The gene calls are TRBV29-1 and TRBJ1-1; tentatively, D is TRBD1 (5 bases). Between the trimmed V and J ends, which lost 7 bases and 4 bases, there was a span of 16 bases. The CDR3 contains 13 residues. Germline V CDR1 and CDR2: SQVTM, ANQGSEA. CDR3 DNA sequence: TGCAGCGGAGGGGCGAGTATGGTCACTGAAGCTTTCTTT. Translating gives CSGGASMVTEAFF.

The gene calls are TRBV29-1 and TRBJ2-6, with unresolved D. The CDR3 has 14 residues. Germline V gene data show CDR1 as SQVTM and CDR2 as ANQGSEA. Trimming removed 3 bases at V and 0 bases at J, with 6 bases between. The chain's CDR3 is CSVDINSGANVLTF. In DNA form, the CDR3 reads TGCAGCGTTGATATTAACTCTGGGGCCAACGTCCTGACTTTC.

V gene TRBV19 combines with J gene TRBJ2-4; D might be TRBD1 or TRBD2, each matching 5 bases. Germline V gene lookup returns CDR1 LNHDA and CDR2 SQIVND (reference sequence). The CDR3 spans 15 residues. Trimming stripped 5 bases from V and 9 bases from J, with 20 bases between. The DNA of the CDR3 is TGTGCCAGTAGTGTCGAACCCGGGACCTCAGCCATTCAGTACTTC. It translates to CASSVEPGTSAIQYF.

This clone came up a few times. Other DNA sequences in the same sample also yield this CDR3. This CDR3 is CSVERGNTIYF. Written as DNA, the CDR3 is TGCAGCGTTGAGAGGGGAAACACCATATATTTT. The rearrangement uses TRBV29-1 and TRBJ1-3; D unresolved. CDR3 length equals 11 residues. V gave up 3 bases and J gave up 4 bases, with 4 bases separating them. Per the germline V gene, CDR1 is SQVTM and CDR2 is ANQGSEA.

This clone was counted between two and nine times. The chain carries TRBV29-1 and TRBJ1-1; D uncertain. The CDR3 sequence is 14 residues long. The germline V and J ends were trimmed by 3 bases and 2 bases, with 13 bases remaining between them. The germline V gene has CDR1 SQVTM and CDR2 ANQGSEA. The CDR3 protein is CSVELRLANTEAFF. The CDR3 DNA is TGCAGCGTTGAGTTACGGTTAGCCAACACTGAAGCTTTCTTT.

This clone occurred a few times. The CDR3 nucleotides are TGTGCCAGCAGCGGGGGACGTCGAGGTGTTGAGCAGTTCTTC. It encodes CASSGGRRGVEQFF. V usage is TRBV2 and J usage is TRBJ2-1; the D gene is possibly TRBD2 (6 bases). The germline V and J ends were trimmed by 6 bases and 9 bases, with 18 bases remaining between them. Germline assignment: CDR1 SNHLY and CDR2 FYNNEI. This CDR3 contains 14 residues.

This clone has more than one count but fewer than ten. V is TRBV19 and J is TRBJ2-1; TRBD2 matches 8 bases. Looked up from germline, CDR1 is LNHDA and CDR2 is SQIVND (reference sequence). This CDR3 region has 13 residues. V lost 10 bases and J lost 4; bases outside the gene matches: 6. The DNA for the CDR3 is TGTGCCACCAATCCGGGGGGGTACAATGAGCAGTTCTTC. Protein sequence: CATNPGGYNEQFF.

The V call is TRBV4-3, the J call TRBJ2-5; D possibly corresponds to TRBD1 (6 bases). With 3 bases removed from V and 2 bases from J, the gap between germline ends came to 16 bases. CDR1 and CDR2 from the germline V gene are LGHNA and YSLEER. The CDR3 sequence is 16 residues long. The CDR3 loop is CASSQHRDRRQETQYF. In DNA form, the CDR3 reads TGCGCCAGCAGCCAGCATAGAGACAGGCGGCAAGAGACCCAGTACTTC.

The chain is built from TRBV7-3 and TRBJ2-7, with a tentative D call TRBD1 (5 bases). Germline CDR1 reads SGHTA; CDR2 reads FQGTGA. This CDR3 is built from 13 residues. Trimming left V 3 bases short and J 5 bases short, with 11 bases between. The CDR3 coding sequence is TGTGCCAGCAGCTTGACGCAGGGCCACGAGCAGTACTTC. This gives the protein CASSLTQGHEQYF.

J is TRBJ1-2 and V is TRBV4-2, with D uncertain. The CDR3 totals 17 residues. Germline CDR1 is LGHNA and CDR2 is YNFKEQ. Trimming left V 1 base short and J 0 bases short, with 15 bases between. As DNA, the CDR3 is TGTGCCAGCAGCCAAGCCCCCCCCCGGGCCCCTAACTATGGCTACACCTTC. Protein sequence: CASSQAPPRAPNYGYTF.